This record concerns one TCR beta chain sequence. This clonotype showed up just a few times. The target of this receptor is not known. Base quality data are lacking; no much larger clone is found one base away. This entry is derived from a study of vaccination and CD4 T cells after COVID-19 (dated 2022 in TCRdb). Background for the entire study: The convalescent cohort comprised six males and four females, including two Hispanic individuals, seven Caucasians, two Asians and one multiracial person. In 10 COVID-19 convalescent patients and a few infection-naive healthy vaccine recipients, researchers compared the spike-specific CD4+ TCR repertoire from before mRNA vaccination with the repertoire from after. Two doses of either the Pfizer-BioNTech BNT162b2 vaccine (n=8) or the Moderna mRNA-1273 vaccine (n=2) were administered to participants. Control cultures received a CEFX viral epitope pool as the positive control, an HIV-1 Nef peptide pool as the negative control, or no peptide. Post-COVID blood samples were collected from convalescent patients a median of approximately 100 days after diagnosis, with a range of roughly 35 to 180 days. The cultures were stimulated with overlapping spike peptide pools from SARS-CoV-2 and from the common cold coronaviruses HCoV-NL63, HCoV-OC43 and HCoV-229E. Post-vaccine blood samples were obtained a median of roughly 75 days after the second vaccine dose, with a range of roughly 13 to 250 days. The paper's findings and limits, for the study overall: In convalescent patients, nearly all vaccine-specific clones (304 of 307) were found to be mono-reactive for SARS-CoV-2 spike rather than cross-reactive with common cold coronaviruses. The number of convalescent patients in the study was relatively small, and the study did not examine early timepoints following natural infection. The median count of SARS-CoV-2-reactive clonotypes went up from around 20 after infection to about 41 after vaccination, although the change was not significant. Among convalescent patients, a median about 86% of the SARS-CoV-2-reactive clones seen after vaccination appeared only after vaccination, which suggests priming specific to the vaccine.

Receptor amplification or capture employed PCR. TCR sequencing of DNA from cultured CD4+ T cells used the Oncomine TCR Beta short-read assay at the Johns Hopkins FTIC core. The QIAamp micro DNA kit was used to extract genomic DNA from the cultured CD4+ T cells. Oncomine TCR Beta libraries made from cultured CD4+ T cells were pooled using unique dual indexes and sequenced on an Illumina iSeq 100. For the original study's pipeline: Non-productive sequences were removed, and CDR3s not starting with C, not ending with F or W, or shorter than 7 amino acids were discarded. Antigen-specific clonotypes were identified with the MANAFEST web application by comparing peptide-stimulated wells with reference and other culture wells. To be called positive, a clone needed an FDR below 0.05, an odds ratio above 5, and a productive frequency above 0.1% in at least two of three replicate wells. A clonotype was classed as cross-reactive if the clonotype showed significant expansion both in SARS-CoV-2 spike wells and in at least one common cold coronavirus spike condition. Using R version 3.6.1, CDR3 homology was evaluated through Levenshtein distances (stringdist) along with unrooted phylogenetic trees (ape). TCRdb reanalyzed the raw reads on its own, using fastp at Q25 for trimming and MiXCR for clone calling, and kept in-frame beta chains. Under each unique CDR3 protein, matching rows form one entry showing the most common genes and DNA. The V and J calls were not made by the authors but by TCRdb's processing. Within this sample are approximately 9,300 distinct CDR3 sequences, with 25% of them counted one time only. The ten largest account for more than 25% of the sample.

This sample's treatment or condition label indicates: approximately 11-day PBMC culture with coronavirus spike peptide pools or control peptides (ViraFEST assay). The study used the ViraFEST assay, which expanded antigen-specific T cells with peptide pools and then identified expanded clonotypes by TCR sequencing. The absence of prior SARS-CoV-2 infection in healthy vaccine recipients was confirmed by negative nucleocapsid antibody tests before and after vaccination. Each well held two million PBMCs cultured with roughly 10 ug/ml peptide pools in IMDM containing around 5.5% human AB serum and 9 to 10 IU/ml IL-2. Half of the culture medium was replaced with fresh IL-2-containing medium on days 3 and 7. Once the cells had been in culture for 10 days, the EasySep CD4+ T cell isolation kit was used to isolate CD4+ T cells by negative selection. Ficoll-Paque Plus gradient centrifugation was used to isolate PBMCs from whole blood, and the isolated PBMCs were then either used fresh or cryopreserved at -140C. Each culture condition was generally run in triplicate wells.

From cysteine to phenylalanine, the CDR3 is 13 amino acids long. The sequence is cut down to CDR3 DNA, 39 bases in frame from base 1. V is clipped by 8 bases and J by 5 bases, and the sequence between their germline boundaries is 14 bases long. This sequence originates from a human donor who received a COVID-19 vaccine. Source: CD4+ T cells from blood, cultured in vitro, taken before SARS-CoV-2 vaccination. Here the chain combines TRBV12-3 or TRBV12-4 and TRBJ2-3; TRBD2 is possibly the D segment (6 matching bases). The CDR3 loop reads CASLRGRRDTQYF. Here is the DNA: TGTGCCAGCCTGCGGGGCCGACGAGATACGCAGTATTTT.